This T cell receptor (beta chain) is drawn from a study of blood T cells in healthy people across ages. Germline V gives CDR1 SGDLS, CDR2 YYNGEE. This CDR3 has 14 residues. Trimming took 3 bases from V and 7 from J, leaving 14 bases between them. It was with a sample-barcoded 5' primer and a J-beta primer mix that a second PCR of roughly 7 to 12 cycles was run. All cDNA molecules were each tagged by a template-switch adaptor with 12 random nucleotides. TCRdb ran MiXCR on the 5' RACE reads and lists one entry per CDR3 protein. This sample yields 850,000 or so distinct CDR3 sequences, of which under 30% are seen a single time; 17% belongs to the top ten. This clonotype was counted only a few times.

The sequence came from a woman aged 80 or older in good health. Input material: blood. This chain joins TRBV9 and TRBJ1-5; D is perhaps TRBD1 (5 bases). The CDR3 nucleotides read TGTGCCAGCAGCGCCTCAGGGAGCAGGCAGCCCCAGCATTTT. It translates to CASSASGSRQPQHF.